The 6 T cell receptor beta chains below were found in one sample sequenced in a study of cytomegalovirus exposure and HLA in healthy donors. PCR was performed using 60 Vbeta and 13 Jbeta primers. TCRdb's copy holds only in-frame clones and misses some; the assay was immunoSEQ multiplex PCR. The sample lists under 130,000 clones, around four fifths occurring once. The sample consisted of PBMCs. These receptors came from a woman aged 35 to 49 in good health and CMV-seropositive.

V and J are TRBV7-6 and TRBJ2-2, with unresolved D. Deletions cut 4 bases from V and 1 base from J, with 4 bases between. CDR3 length: 13 residues. Germline V gene data show CDR1 as SGHVS and CDR2 as FNYEAQ. The CDR3 nucleotides are TGTGCCAGCAGCTACAGGAACACCGGGGAGCTGTTTTTT. Translating it yields CASSYRNTGELFF.

The rearrangement uses TRBV5-4 and TRBJ1-2, with D perhaps matching TRBD1 (5 bases). The CDR3 runs to 15 residues. Germline CDR1 and CDR2: SGHNT and YYREEE (reference sequence). Trimming took 4 bases from V and 7 from J, leaving 20 bases between them. The CDR3 sequence is CASSTYSGSGLGYTF. CDR3 bases: TGTGCCAGCAGCACATACTCAGGGTCTGGTCTTGGCTACACCTTC.

The V call is TRBV4-3, the J call TRBJ2-1, with D maybe TRBD1 (5 bases). Germline CDR1 reads LGHNA; CDR2 reads YSLEER. Trimming took off 6 bases at V and 4 bases at J, with 16 bases between the two ends. The CDR3 extends over 15 amino acids. Written as DNA, the CDR3 is TGCGCCAGCAGTCGAATTGGGGCTTCATACAATGAGCAGTTCTTC. The encoded protein is CASSRIGASYNEQFF.

The V gene is TRBV5-1, the J gene TRBJ1-1; D gene uncertain. Deletions cut 1 base from V and 2 bases from J, with 12 bases between. Looked up from germline, CDR1 is SGHRS and CDR2 is YFSETQ. The CDR3 is 15 amino acids. The CDR3 is CASSLSGVFNTEAFF. CDR3 DNA: TGCGCCAGCAGCTTGTCCGGGGTCTTCAACACTGAAGCTTTCTTT.

The chain joins TRBV6-5 to TRBJ1-4; D remains ambiguous. Germline lookup yields CDR1 MNHEY and CDR2 SVGAGI. The CDR3 runs 14 residues. The germline V and J ends were trimmed by 2 bases and 2 bases, with 6 bases remaining between them. Written as DNA, the CDR3 is TGTGCCAGCAGTTACAGGGAGACTAATGAAAAACTGTTTTTT. The encoded protein is CASSYRETNEKLFF.

There are a few counts of this clone. J is TRBJ2-5 and V is TRBV27; D perhaps matches TRBD2 (5 bases). The V end was cut by 2 bases, the J end by 0 bases, with 13 bases between. This CDR3 is built from 16 residues. Germline assignment: CDR1 MNHEY and CDR2 SMNVEV (reference sequence). CDR3 amino acids: CASSLRAGLYQETQYF. The CDR3, as DNA: TGTGCCAGCAGTTTAAGGGCGGGCCTGTACCAAGAGACCCAGTACTTC.